The 24 T cell receptor beta chains below come from one sample, sequenced in a study of shared clonotypes between healthy human individuals. Clones were sequenced by immunoSEQ multiplex PCR, and TCRdb holds only the in-frame ones, with some missing. The data show around 2.3 million clones, around 95% seen once. Sequenced sample: naive CD4+ T cells sorted from blood. Sample subset: CD45RA+ positively selected. Every receptor here comes from a man aged 18 to 30 in good health.

The chain carries TRBV7-3 and TRBJ1-4, with D uncertain. This CDR3 is built from 13 residues. Trimming pared 4 bases from V and 5 bases from J, leaving 8 bases between. Germline CDR1 reads SGHTA; CDR2 reads FQGTGA. CDR3 nucleotides: TGTGCCAGCAGCTCCACCCCGAATGAAAAACTGTTTTTT. Its protein product is CASSSTPNEKLFF.

V usage is TRBV5-1 and J usage is TRBJ2-7, with TRBD1 identical over 7 bases. The germline V gene encodes CDR1 SGHRS and CDR2 YFSETQ. The length of the CDR3 is 15 residues. V lost 4 bases, J lost 1 base, and 8 bases stayed unmatched. CDR3 bases: TGCGCCAGCAGCCCCGGACAGGCCCAGTCCTACGAGCAGTACTTC. Amino acids: CASSPGQAQSYEQYF. Full variable domain (outside the CDR3, taken from reference TRBV5-1 and TRBJ2-7): KAGVTQTPRYLIKTRGQQVTLSCSPISGHRSVSWYQQTPGQGLQFLFEYFSETQRNKGNFPGRFSGRQFSNSRSEMNVSTLELGDSALYLCASSPGQAQSYEQYFGPGTRLTVT.

The V and J genes are TRBV18 and TRBJ2-7; the match to TRBD2 covers 9 bases. Germline V CDR1 and CDR2: KGHSH, LQKENI. Trimming removed 6 bases from V and 4 bases from J; junction bases left unmatched: 10. This CDR3 comprises 15 residues. The CDR3 bases are TGTGCCAGCTCCGGTATAGCGGGGGACTTATACGAGCAGTACTTC. It codes for CASSGIAGDLYEQYF.

Details on this clone: In the same sample, other DNA sequences code for this CDR3. This sequence joins TRBV5-6 and TRBJ1-5; TRBD1 matches 7 bases. Looked up from germline, CDR1 is SGHDT and CDR2 is YYEEEE. The CDR3 is made up of 16 amino acids. V shed 0 bases, J shed 2 bases, and the junction held 5 bases outside the gene matches. CDR3: CASSLDRGLGNQPQHF. Written as DNA, the CDR3 is TGTGCCAGCAGCTTGGACAGGGGATTGGGCAATCAGCCCCAGCATTTT.

As concerns this clone: This CDR3 is also generated by other DNA sequences in the sample. The rearrangement uses TRBV10-3 and TRBJ2-7; 14 bases agree with TRBD2. Germline loops: CDR1 ENHRY, CDR2 SYGVKD. V shed 0 bases and J 4 bases; nucleotides not matched to a gene: 2. The CDR3 sequence is 16 residues long. The CDR3 loop reads CAISESGTSGSYEQYF. The CDR3 DNA follows: TGTGCCATCAGTGAGTCCGGGACTAGCGGGAGTTACGAGCAGTACTTC.

The V and J genes are TRBV9 and TRBJ1-3; 9 bases map to TRBD1. Germline CDR1 and CDR2: SGDLS and YYNGEE. This CDR3 is built from 14 residues. Germline trimming cut 0 bases from V and 8 bases from J; bases unmatched to any gene: 3. The CDR3 loop is CASSVAQGADTIYF. The CDR3 DNA sequence: TGTGCCAGCAGCGTAGCACAGGGGGCTGACACCATATATTTT.

The chain has TRBV2 and TRBJ1-3; TRBD1 might be the D (5 bases). CDR1 and CDR2 (germline): SNHLY, FYNNEI. CDR3 size: 14 residues. V gave up 4 bases and J gave up 2 bases, with 9 bases separating them. The CDR3 spells CASSGSGTGNTIYF. In nucleotides, the CDR3 is TGTGCCAGCAGTGGGTCAGGGACTGGAAACACCATATATTTT.

The chain couples TRBV10-3 to TRBJ1-2; 9 bases agree with TRBD1. There are 14 residues in the CDR3. Germline V gene sequence: CDR1 ENHRY, CDR2 SYGVKD. After removal of 8 bases from V and 4 bases from J, the junction contained 8 bases not matched to a gene. CDR3 DNA: TGTGCCATCTTGGGACAGGGAATCGGCTATGGCTACACCTTC. Its translation is CAILGQGIGYGYTF.

This clone was picked up one time. The V gene is TRBV28, the J gene TRBJ2-2; no firm D call. The CDR3 extends over 14 amino acids. Trimming removed 7 bases from V and 3 bases from J, with 12 bases in between. Germline V gene sequence: CDR1 MDHEN, CDR2 SYDVKM. CDR3 bases: TGTGCCAGCACCCCGGTGAGCGACACCGGGGAGCTGTTTTTT. It encodes CASTPVSDTGELFF. The full variable domain, with the rest looked up from reference TRBV28 and TRBJ2-2, is DVKVTQSSRYLVKRTGEKVFLECVQDMDHENMFWYRQDPGLGLRLIYFSYDVKMKEKGDIPEGYSVSREKKERFSLILESASTNQTSMYLCASTPVSDTGELFFGEGSRLTVL.

The sample holds one count of this clone. V and J are TRBV28 and TRBJ2-3; possibly TRBD2 for D (5 bases). The CDR3 contains 15 residues. The germline V and J ends were trimmed by 6 bases and 1 base, with 14 bases remaining between them. Germline V gives CDR1 MDHEN, CDR2 SYDVKM. Written as DNA, the CDR3 is TGTGCCAGCAGGACCGGGAAAAAAGGCACAGATACGCAGTATTTT. This sequence encodes CASRTGKKGTDTQYF. The whole variable domain, remainder taken from reference TRBV28 and TRBJ2-3, is DVKVTQSSRYLVKRTGEKVFLECVQDMDHENMFWYRQDPGLGLRLIYFSYDVKMKEKGDIPEGYSVSREKKERFSLILESASTNQTSMYLCASRTGKKGTDTQYFGPGTRLTVL.

The chain combines TRBV7-2 with TRBJ2-3; D may be TRBD1 (5 bases). V shed 5 bases and J shed 8 bases, with 23 bases lying between them. Germline-derived CDR1 and CDR2 are SGHTA and FQGNSA. The CDR3 is made up of 16 amino acids. Here the CDR3 reads CASSPDMTYVYPTQYF. CDR3 bases: TGTGCCAGCAGCCCGGACATGACTTACGTTTATCCTACGCAGTATTTT.

V gene TRBV29-1 combines with J gene TRBJ1-5; D may be TRBD1 (5 bases). This CDR3 comprises 13 residues. In germline, CDR1 is SQVTM, CDR2 ANQGSEA. The V and J ends lost 6 bases and 6 bases respectively, with 15 bases between them. DNA for the CDR3: TGCAGCGTGCGCGGGGGAGCGGGTCAGCCCCAGCATTTT. Protein: CSVRGGAGQPQHF.

The chain links TRBV7-9 to TRBJ1-5; TRBD1 might be the D (5 bases). CDR1 SEHNR and CDR2 FQNEAQ come from the germline V gene (reference sequence). This CDR3 spans 15 amino acids. V was cut by 1 base and J by 4 bases, with 11 bases left in between. CDR3 in DNA: TGTGCCAGCAGCTTAGATGCCGGGGGGAATCAGCCCCAGCATTTT. Translated: CASSLDAGGNQPQHF.

This clone was detected only once. The chain uses TRBV7-8 and TRBJ1-2; D is possibly TRBD1 (5 bases). The V end was cut by 5 bases, the J end by 0 bases, with 19 bases between. This CDR3 has 17 amino acids. CDR1 and CDR2 from the germline V gene are SGHVS and FQNEAQ. The CDR3 coding sequence is TGTGCCAGCAGCGGGGCTTGGTTGCCGGATTCTAACTATGGCTACACCTTC. Its protein is CASSGAWLPDSNYGYTF.

V gene TRBV6-5 combines with J gene TRBJ2-6, with D possibly matching TRBD2 (6 bases). This CDR3 is built from 14 residues. V was shortened by 10 bases and J by 7 bases, with 17 bases between the two germline ends. Germline values: CDR1 MNHEY, CDR2 SVGAGI. The CDR3 sequence: CAKPRTEGANVLTF. As DNA, the CDR3 is TGTGCCAAGCCACGGACGGAGGGCGCCAACGTCCTGACTTTC.

The chain is built from TRBV6-5 and TRBJ1-1; D gene uncertain. Germline lookup yields CDR1 MNHEY and CDR2 SVGAGI. The germline V and J ends were trimmed by 5 bases and 3 bases, with 10 bases remaining between them. This CDR3 is 13 amino acids long. The CDR3 DNA is TGTGCCAGCAGTGCCATGCGGGACACTGAAGCTTTCTTT. Translation gives CASSAMRDTEAFF.

The chain links TRBV4-3 to TRBJ2-3; TRBD2 matches at 9 bases. CDR1 and CDR2 (germline): LGHNA, YSLEER. V lost 1 base, J lost 1 base, and 6 bases stayed unmatched. The CDR3 length is 17 residues. This CDR3 reads CASSQGASGTGTDTQYF. DNA for the CDR3: TGCGCCAGCAGCCAAGGCGCTAGCGGGACGGGCACAGATACGCAGTATTTT.

This rearrangement joins TRBV28 to TRBJ2-1; D assignment may be TRBD1 or TRBD2 (6 bases each). Looked up from germline, CDR1 is MDHEN and CDR2 is SYDVKM. The CDR3 is 17 amino acids. Trimming pared 4 bases from V and 2 bases from J, leaving 18 bases between. For the CDR3, the DNA is TGTGCCAGCAGTTCTAATTTCCTAGGGGGGCCCTACAATGAGCAGTTCTTC. This encodes CASSSNFLGGPYNEQFF.

This clone was observed a single time. The CDR3 DNA reads TGTGCCAGCAGTTGGAGCGGGGACCCCACAGATACGCAGTATTTT. Protein sequence: CASSWSGDPTDTQYF. The gene calls are TRBV27 and TRBJ2-3, with 7 bases matching TRBD2. The CDR3 runs to 15 residues. V lost 4 bases to trimming and J lost 2 bases; unmatched junction nucleotides: 6. Germline-derived CDR1 and CDR2 are MNHEY and SMNVEV (reference sequence).

This clone was counted between two and nine times. This chain connects TRBV30 to TRBJ1-2; D is undetermined. Trimming pared 3 bases from V and 4 bases from J, leaving 6 bases between. Germline V gene sequence: CDR1 GTSNPN, CDR2 SVGIG (reference sequence). The CDR3 is made up of 11 amino acids. The CDR3 DNA sequence: TGTGCCTGGAGCGAACTCTATGGCTACACCTTC. It is translated as CAWSELYGYTF.

The gene calls are TRBV5-1 and TRBJ2-1; no firm D call. CDR3 length: 14 residues. Germline CDR1 and CDR2: SGHRS and YFSETQ. V was shortened by 5 bases and J by 6 bases, with 15 bases between the two germline ends. CDR3 sequence (DNA): TGCGCCAGCAGACGGCTAGTTATCTCCAATGAGCAGTTCTTC. Its translation is CASRRLVISNEQFF.

The chain joins TRBV4-1 to TRBJ2-5; D unresolved. The V and J ends lost 4 bases and 5 bases respectively, with 8 bases between them. The germline CDR1 and CDR2 sequences are MGHRA and YSYEKL. CDR3 length: 12 amino acids. CDR3 nucleotide sequence: TGCGCCAGCAGCCCTGGATCGGAGACCCAGTACTTC. Translation gives CASSPGSETQYF.

The genes are TRBV7-9 and TRBJ2-3; 8 bases are shared with TRBD2. V was clipped by 5 bases and J by 6 bases; unmatched bases: 4. Germline lookup yields CDR1 SEHNR and CDR2 FQNEAQ (reference sequence). The CDR3 is made up of 13 amino acids. In DNA form, the CDR3 reads TGTGCCAGCAGCCCCAGACTAGCGGATACGCAGTATTTT. Encoded protein: CASSPRLADTQYF.

V gene TRBV5-4 combines with J gene TRBJ1-1; the D is unclear. The CDR3 has 14 amino acids. Germline lookup yields CDR1 SGHNT and CDR2 YYREEE (reference sequence). Trimming took 4 bases from V and 2 from J, leaving 12 bases between them. DNA for the CDR3: TGTGCCAGCAGCATAAAGGACGGAAACACTGAAGCTTTCTTT. As protein: CASSIKDGNTEAFF.